The clone carrying this TCR beta chain was counted only a few times. The target antigen is unknown. The data were obtained in a study of radiation and T cells in renal cell carcinoma. Study context: Nephrectomy followed 15 Gy stereotactic body radiation by 4 weeks. Whole-study results and caveats: No pretreatment tumor biopsies were available for baseline clonotypes. From baseline, blood top tumor clonotypes peaked at 2 weeks post-radiation.

Time point defined: blood 2 weeks post-SBRT. Regarding treatment: 15 Gy SBRT to primary tumor, nephrectomy 4 weeks later. Blood was sampled at baseline, 2 weeks and 4 weeks after SBRT. Germline V gene lookup returns CDR1 LNHDA and CDR2 SQIVND (reference sequence). The length of the CDR3 is 11 residues. Trimming left V 7 bases short and J 2 bases short, with 5 bases between. Profiled with immunoSEQ multiplex PCR; TCRdb holds only in-frame clones, not every one. The sample holds roughly 120,000 clones; 81% are singletons and the top ten take 1.5% to 2%. This chain links TRBV19 with TRBJ1-1; no clear D. This TCR came from a woman aged 55-70 years with renal cell carcinoma. Sequenced material: blood, taken from a patient whose treatment included radiotherapy and nephrectomy. CDR3 coding DNA: TGTGCCAGTATAGTTAACACTGAAGCTTTCTTT. As protein: CASIVNTEAFF.